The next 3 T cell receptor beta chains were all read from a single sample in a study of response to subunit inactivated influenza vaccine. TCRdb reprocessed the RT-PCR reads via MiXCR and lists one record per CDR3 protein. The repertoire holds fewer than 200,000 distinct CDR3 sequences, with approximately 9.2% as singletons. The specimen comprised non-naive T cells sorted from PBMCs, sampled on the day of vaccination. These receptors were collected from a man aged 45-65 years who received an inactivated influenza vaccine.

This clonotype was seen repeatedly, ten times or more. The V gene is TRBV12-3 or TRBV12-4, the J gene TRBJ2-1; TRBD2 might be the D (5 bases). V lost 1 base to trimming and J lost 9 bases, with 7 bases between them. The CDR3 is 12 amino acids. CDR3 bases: TGTGCCAGCAGTTTAGGAGCGGTTGAGCAGTTCTTC. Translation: CASSLGAVEQFF.

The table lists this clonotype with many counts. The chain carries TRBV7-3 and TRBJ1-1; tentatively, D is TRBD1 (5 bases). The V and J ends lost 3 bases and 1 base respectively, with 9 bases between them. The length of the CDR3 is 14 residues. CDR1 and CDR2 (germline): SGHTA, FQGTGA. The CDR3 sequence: CASSLGTGNTEAFF. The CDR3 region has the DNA TGTGCCAGCAGCTTGGGGACGGGGAACACTGAAGCTTTCTTT.

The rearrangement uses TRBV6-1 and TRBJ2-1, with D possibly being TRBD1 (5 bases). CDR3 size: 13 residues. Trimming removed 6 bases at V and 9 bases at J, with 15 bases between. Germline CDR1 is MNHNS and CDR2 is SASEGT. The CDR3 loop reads CASRGATYGEQFF. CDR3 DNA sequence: TGTGCCAGCAGAGGGGCCACCTACGGTGAGCAGTTCTTC.